These 21 T cell receptor beta chains were all obtained from the same sample, sequenced in a study of T-cell memory formation after mild COVID-19. TCRdb recomputed calls from the 5' RACE reads with MiXCR, one row per CDR3 protein. The sample records 250,000 to 300,000 distinct CDR3 sequences, roughly 15% being singletons. The source material was PBMCs or a T cell subset sorted from them (not recorded which). The receptor source for this set is a man aged 18 to 29 who had mild COVID-19 (a few samples of this study predate the infection). Cell type and time point are not known.

This clonotype turned up a few times. V gene TRBV11-2 combines with J gene TRBJ1-6; the D is unclear. From germline, CDR1 is SGHAT and CDR2 FQNNGV. The ends were cut back, 1 base at V and 7 bases at J, with 14 bases in the middle. The CDR3 runs 16 residues. CDR3 in amino acids: CASSLGPRRQNSPLHF. The CDR3 nucleotides are TGTGCCAGCAGCTTAGGGCCACGGCGTCAGAATTCACCCCTCCACTTT.

The CDR3 here is CASSLSVRETQYF. In nucleotides, the CDR3 is TGTGCCAGCAGCTTATCGGTACGGGAGACCCAGTACTTC. This chain uses TRBV7-2 with TRBJ2-5, with D unresolved. The germline V and J ends were trimmed by 2 bases and 5 bases, with 9 bases remaining between them. Germline-derived CDR1 and CDR2 are SGHTA and FQGNSA. CDR3 length equals 13 residues.

V usage is TRBV19 and J usage is TRBJ2-1, with D possibly matching TRBD2 (6 bases). This CDR3 has 15 residues. V lost 6 bases, J lost 0 bases, and 12 bases lay in between. The germline CDR1 and CDR2 sequences are LNHDA and SQIVND (reference sequence). CDR3 coding DNA: TGTGCCAGTAGCGGGGGTTCGAGCTCCTACAATGAGCAGTTCTTC. Translated, it gives CASSGGSSSYNEQFF.

The V and J genes are TRBV6-5 and TRBJ1-2; 7 bases line up with TRBD1. The CDR3 extends over 13 amino acids. V dropped 6 bases and J dropped 7; count of bases not matched to a gene: 8. CDR1 is MNHEY and CDR2 is SVGAGI in the germline V gene. The chain's CDR3 is CASRRGGLTGYTF. The CDR3 nucleotides are TGTGCCAGCAGAAGAGGGGGCCTAACTGGCTACACCTTC.

The sample holds a few counts of this clonotype. The rearrangement joins TRBV28 to TRBJ1-6; D possibly corresponds to TRBD1 (5 bases). The V gene lost 4 bases and the J gene lost 9 bases, with 25 bases spanning the gap. The germline V gene has CDR1 MDHEN and CDR2 SYDVKM. The CDR3 is made up of 18 amino acids. CDR3 residues: CASSYLTALDSIGSPLHF. The CDR3 bases are TGTGCCAGCAGTTACCTGACAGCCCTGGACTCGATTGGTTCACCCCTCCACTTT.

The CDR3 nucleotides read TGTGCCAGCAGCCTGTCAGGTGCGCCTGAAAAACTGTTTTTT. Translating gives CASSLSGAPEKLFF. The rearrangement uses TRBV3-1 and TRBJ1-4; D is unresolved. Trimming left V 4 bases short and J 7 bases short, with 13 bases between. Germline CDR1 LGHDT, CDR2 YNNKEL (reference sequence). The CDR3 sequence is 14 residues long.

This chain connects TRBV6-1 to TRBJ1-6; D perhaps matches TRBD1 (6 bases). With 2 bases removed from V and 5 bases from J, the gap between germline ends came to 16 bases. The CDR3 covers 17 residues. CDR1 and CDR2 from the germline V gene are MNHNS and SASEGT. CDR3 nucleotides: TGTGCCAGCAGTGAAACAGGGCATACTTTCGATAATTCACCCCTCCACTTT. It yields the protein CASSETGHTFDNSPLHF.

This clonotype was recorded a few times. The gene calls are TRBV10-3 and TRBJ2-3, with 9 bases that match TRBD2. This CDR3 spans 16 amino acids. The V gene's germline CDR1 is ENHRY and CDR2 SYGVKD. V gave up 6 bases and J gave up 0 bases; unmatched junction bases: 7. The CDR3 spells CAIRNSGGASTDTQYF. The CDR3 DNA follows: TGTGCCATCAGGAATAGCGGGGGAGCTAGCACAGATACGCAGTATTTT.

This clonotype was counted a few times. The chain is built from TRBV7-2 and TRBJ2-2, with D perhaps TRBD1 (6 bases). Per germline, CDR1 SGHTA and CDR2 FQGNSA. V was trimmed by 5 bases and J by 4 bases, leaving 14 bases between them. The CDR3 length is 15 residues. CDR3 in DNA: TGTGCCAGCAGCCAAGACAACAGGGTCACCGGGGAGCTGTTTTTT. This translates into CASSQDNRVTGELFF.

The table lists this clonotype with a few counts. V usage is TRBV2 and J usage is TRBJ2-2; D may be TRBD1 (6 bases). The CDR3 length is 14 residues. V shed 6 bases and J shed 0 bases, with 8 bases lying between them. From germline, CDR1 is SNHLY and CDR2 FYNNEI. The CDR3 reads CASRGTTNTGELFF. CDR3 sequence (DNA): TGTGCCAGCAGGGGGACAACGAACACCGGGGAGCTGTTTTTT.

This clonotype has at least ten counts. The chain is built from TRBV2 and TRBJ2-3; 9 bases are shared with TRBD2. This CDR3 has 15 amino acids. V shed 6 bases, J shed 5 bases, and the junction held 9 bases outside the gene matches. The germline V gene encodes CDR1 SNHLY and CDR2 FYNNEI. This CDR3 is CASSPLSGSRDTQYF. The CDR3 nucleotides are TGTGCCAGCAGCCCGCTTAGCGGGAGTAGAGATACGCAGTATTTT. The complete variable domain, with remaining parts taken from reference TRBV2 and TRBJ2-3, reads EPEVTQTPSHQVTQMGQEVILRCVPISNHLYFYWYRQILGQKVEFLVSFYNNEISEKSEIFDDQFSVERPDGSNFTLKIRSTKLEDSAMYFCASSPLSGSRDTQYFGPGTRLTVL.

This clonotype was seen a handful of times. The chain recombines TRBV7-6 with TRBJ1-6; D is perhaps TRBD1 (6 bases). This CDR3 contains 15 residues. Trimming took off 4 bases at V and 7 bases at J, with 14 bases between the two ends. CDR1 SGHVS and CDR2 FNYEAQ come from the germline V gene. The CDR3 here is CASSSNSGTNSPLHF. In DNA, the CDR3 is TGTGCCAGCAGCTCAAATTCGGGGACAAATTCACCCCTCCACTTT.

This chain joins TRBV5-1 and TRBJ2-7; D perhaps matches TRBD2 (5 bases). This CDR3 region has 14 residues. Trimming shortened V by 0 bases and J by 7 bases, and 14 bases separated the two germline ends. Germline CDR1 SGHRS, CDR2 YFSETQ. CDR3 DNA sequence: TGCGCCAGCAGCTTGGATGTCCTCACGGGGGAGCAGTACTTC. It specifies CASSLDVLTGEQYF.

The chain employs TRBV12-3 or TRBV12-4 and TRBJ2-5, with D possibly being TRBD2 (7 bases). The CDR3 is 15 residues long. V lost 6 bases and J 9 bases, leaving 23 bases between the germline ends. CDR3 in DNA: TGTGCCAGCAGCACTACGAGGGGGGGTTCTTGGGCCCAGTACTTC. Protein product: CASSTTRGGSWAQYF.

This clonotype was seen a few times. This chain connects TRBV18 to TRBJ1-1; 9 bases agree with TRBD1. V was pared by 6 bases and J by 6 bases, with 8 bases of the junction left unmatched. This CDR3 comprises 14 residues. CDR1 is KGHSH, CDR2 LQKENI, per germline. This chain's CDR3 is CASSQSGQGPEAFF. The CDR3 DNA sequence: TGTGCCAGCTCGCAATCGGGACAGGGCCCTGAAGCTTTCTTT.

The chain is built from TRBV12-3 or TRBV12-4 and TRBJ1-5; a weak D match, TRBD1 (5 bases). The CDR3 loop spans 15 amino acids. Trimming took off 3 bases at V and 6 bases at J, with 15 bases between the two ends. The CDR3 region has the DNA TGTGCCAGCAGTTTGATGGGACGGGTAGGTCAGCCCCAGCATTTT. As protein: CASSLMGRVGQPQHF.

This clonotype was detected only a few times. The genes are TRBV4-3 and TRBJ1-4, with D hard to call. V shed 1 base and J shed 0 bases, with 12 bases lying between them. This CDR3 is 17 amino acids long. Germline values: CDR1 LGHNA, CDR2 YSLEER. CDR3 protein: CASSQVHFSATNEKLFF. As DNA, the CDR3 is TGCGCCAGCAGCCAAGTCCACTTCAGTGCAACTAATGAAAAACTGTTTTTT.

This chain links TRBV6-2 or TRBV6-3 with TRBJ2-1; 13 bases align to TRBD2. The CDR3 runs 17 residues. After removal of 8 bases from V and 5 bases from J, the junction contained 12 bases not matched to a gene. The germline V gene has CDR1 MNHEY and CDR2 SVGEGT. The CDR3 reads CASATSGGSTGDNEQFF. In DNA, the CDR3 is TGTGCCAGCGCGACTAGCGGGGGGTCGACGGGGGACAATGAGCAGTTCTTC.

The chain combines TRBV4-1 with TRBJ2-7; D is undetermined. This CDR3 contains 12 residues. Germline CDR1 reads MGHRA; CDR2 reads YSYEKL. V shed 1 base and J shed 6 bases, with 7 bases lying between them. CDR3 sequence: CASSQGESEQYF. In DNA form, the CDR3 reads TGCGCCAGCAGCCAAGGAGAGAGCGAGCAGTACTTC.

In this sample, this clonotype turned up many times. V and J are TRBV7-9 and TRBJ2-2, with 9 bases matching TRBD1. V lost 5 bases to trimming and J lost 5 bases; unmatched junction nucleotides: 9. The CDR3 consists of 16 residues. Looked up from germline, CDR1 is SEHNR and CDR2 is FQNEAQ (reference sequence). The CDR3 loop reads CASSRTGGRRTGELFF. The CDR3 coding sequence is TGTGCCAGCAGCCGTACAGGGGGCAGGCGGACCGGGGAGCTGTTTTTT.

V gene TRBV19 combines with J gene TRBJ1-2; D is unclear. V gave up 2 bases and J gave up 4 bases, with 8 bases separating them. CDR1 is LNHDA and CDR2 is SQIVND in the germline V gene (reference sequence). This CDR3 comprises 13 residues. This CDR3 is CASSIWRVYGYTF. In DNA form, the CDR3 reads TGTGCCAGTAGTATATGGAGGGTCTATGGCTACACCTTC. The full variable domain, in which reference TRBV19 and TRBJ1-2 provide the parts outside the CDR3, is DGGITQSPKYLFRKEGQNVTLSCEQNLNHDAMYWYRQDPGQGLRLIYYSQIVNDFQKGDIAEGYSVSREKKESFPLTVTSAQKNPTAFYLCASSIWRVYGYTFGSGTRLTVV.